These 9 T cell receptor beta chains were sequenced from one sample in a study of blood T cell repertoires in COVID-19. Here immunoSEQ multiplex PCR was the method, and the copy in TCRdb shows in-frame clones only, minus some. The sample lists tens of thousands of clones, less than 95% occurring once. Sequencing was carried out using peripheral blood. The source of these receptors is a man aged 35-49 years with acute or convalescent COVID-19.

The J gene is TRBJ2-1, the V gene TRBV30, with 10 nucleotides matching TRBD2. J lost 10 bases, V lost 0 bases, and 9 bases had no gene match. CDR3 length: 15 amino acids. Per germline, CDR1 GTSNPN and CDR2 SVGIG (reference sequence). CDR3 bases: TGTGCCTGGAGTGTAGGGCTAGCGGGAGCAGCCGAGCAGTTCTTC. Its protein product is CAWSVGLAGAAEQFF.

The rearrangement links TRBV7-8 to TRBJ2-7; 7 bases line up with TRBD1. The germline CDR1 and CDR2 sequences are SGHVS and FQNEAQ. This CDR3 is 14 amino acids long. V shed 5 bases, J shed 4 bases, and the junction held 8 bases outside the gene matches. CDR3 protein: CASSDPGTVYEQYF. The CDR3 coding sequence is TGTGCCAGCAGCGACCCCGGGACAGTATACGAGCAGTACTTC. Drawing the rest from reference TRBV7-8 and TRBJ2-7, the complete variable domain is GAGVSQSPRYKVAKRGQDVALRCDPISGHVSLFWYQQALGQGPEFLTYFQNEAQLDKSGLPSDRFFAERPEGSVSTLKIQRTQQEDSAVYLCASSDPGTVYEQYFGPGTRLTVT.

This clone was counted once. The chain joins TRBV6-5 to TRBJ2-7, with TRBD2 matching over 12 bases. Per the germline V gene, CDR1 is MNHEY and CDR2 is SVGAGI. The V gene end was trimmed by 6 bases and the J gene end by 2 bases; junction bases not matched to a gene: 5. This CDR3 comprises 15 residues. The DNA for the CDR3 is TGTGCCAGCAGCCGGACTAGCGGGAATCCCTACGAGCAGTACTTC. It yields the protein CASSRTSGNPYEQYF.

V gene TRBV30 combines with J gene TRBJ2-7; weak D call: TRBD1 (5 bases). V was trimmed by 4 bases and J by 0 bases, leaving 13 bases between them. The CDR3 loop spans 14 amino acids. CDR1 and CDR2 (germline): GTSNPN, SVGIG (reference sequence). The CDR3 DNA sequence: TGTGCCTGGAACCCTCCGACAGTCTCCTACGAGCAGTACTTC. Translating it yields CAWNPPTVSYEQYF.

V gene TRBV5-1 combines with J gene TRBJ1-2; 7 bases are a match to TRBD1. This CDR3 has 13 residues. J was trimmed by 6 bases and V by 4 bases; bases with no gene match: 6. Germline CDR1 reads SGHRS; CDR2 reads YFSETQ. The DNA of the CDR3 is TGCGCCAGCAGCGGAGGGACAGAGAATGGCTACACCTTC. Its protein is CASSGGTENGYTF.

The chain is built from TRBV11-2 and TRBJ1-5; no clear D gene. Germline CDR1 SGHAT, CDR2 FQNNGV. This CDR3 region has 15 residues. With 5 bases removed from V and 0 bases from J, the gap between germline ends came to 11 bases. Here the CDR3 DNA reads TGTGCCAGCAGCCGGACTGCTAATAGCAATCAGCCCCAGCATTTT. Protein product: CASSRTANSNQPQHF.

This chain connects TRBV30 to TRBJ2-1; TRBD2 matches 9 bases. This CDR3 is 15 amino acids long. V lost 0 bases to trimming and J lost 6 bases; unmatched junction nucleotides: 6. Germline-derived CDR1 and CDR2 are GTSNPN and SVGIG (reference sequence). The CDR3 nucleotides are TGTGCCTGGAGTGTAGCTAGCGGGATTGGCAATGAGCAGTTCTTC. Translated, it gives CAWSVASGIGNEQFF.

The chain uses TRBV12-3 or TRBV12-4 and TRBJ1-1, with TRBD1 as a possible D gene (5 bases). There are 13 residues in the CDR3. Trimming left V 7 bases short and J 0 bases short, with 9 bases between. DNA of the CDR3: TGTGCCAGCATGACAGCCTTGAACACTGAAGCTTTCTTT. Protein product: CASMTALNTEAFF.

CDR3 nucleotides: TGTGCCAGCAGTCAAGGACAGGGGACGAAAACTGAAGCTTTCTTT. Translating gives CASSQGQGTKTEAFF. This sequence joins TRBV28 and TRBJ1-1; TRBD1 matches 9 bases. Trimming removed 5 bases from V and 5 bases from J; junction bases left unmatched: 9. This CDR3 spans 15 amino acids. CDR1 and CDR2 from the germline V gene are MDHEN and SYDVKM.